This is a list of T cell receptor beta chains from one sample in a study of T cell repertoires in cytomegalovirus infection. Their antigen targets remain unknown. TCRdb analysed the reads with MiXCR anew, one entry per CDR3 protein. The data hold 830,000 or so distinct CDR3 sequences, with roughly 33% observed a single time. The sequencing here drew on cultured CD8+ T cells from PBMCs, taken from culture after CMV antigen stimulation. The source is a human donor in good health (CMV status not recorded). Some clones in this sample may be carry-over from other donors' samples. Both conserved end residues are part of each CDR3. A D gene is named only where the DNA matches it firmly. Clone size, where shown, is once, few, many, or a class for clones that have expanded.

J | size | D | V | CDR3 | DNA
TRBJ2-3 | - | - | TRBV7-2 | CASHGWDSTDTQYF | TGTGCCAGCCATGGTTGGGACAGCACAGATACGCAGTATTTT
TRBJ1-2 | - | - | TRBV7-6 | CASSLELGRRSNYGYTF | TGTGCCAGCAGCTTAGAATTGGGGAGGAGATCTAACTATGGCTACACCTTC
TRBJ2-2 | - | - | TRBV28 | CASSQRALEDTGELFF | TGTGCCAGCAGCCAGAGGGCCCTGGAGGACACCGGGGAGCTGTTTTTT
TRBJ2-1 | - | TRBD1 | TRBV7-9 | CASSLGGQGAGDEQFF | TGTGCCAGCAGCTTAGGAGGACAGGGGGCAGGGGACGAGCAGTTCTTC
TRBJ1-1 | few | - | TRBV14 | CASSQDMGLLNTEAFF | TGTGCCAGCAGCCAAGATATGGGGCTGCTGAACACTGAAGCTTTCTTT
TRBJ2-1 | many | - | TRBV7-8 | CASSLRHYNEQFF | TGTGCCAGCAGCTTGCGACATTACAATGAGCAGTTCTTC
TRBJ1-1 | - | TRBD1 | TRBV20-1 | CSARGQGRAEAFF | TGCAGTGCCAGGGGACAGGGCAGAGCTGAAGCTTTCTTT
TRBJ1-1 | - | - | TRBV6-1 | CASSESYPRGITEAFF | TGTGCCAGCAGTGAAAGTTACCCTAGGGGGATCACTGAAGCTTTCTTT
TRBJ2-3 | - | - | TRBV24-1 | CATSDQKGPEGDTQYF | TGTGCCACCAGTGATCAAAAGGGGCCCGAAGGAGATACGCAGTATTTT
TRBJ2-1 | few | TRBD1 | TRBV7-6 | CASSWTGVSYNEQFF | TGTGCCAGCAGCTGGACAGGGGTTTCCTACAATGAGCAGTTCTTC
TRBJ2-3 | - | TRBD2 | TRBV27 | CASSAPSGGGTDTQYF | TGTGCCAGCAGTGCGCCTTCGGGGGGGGGCACAGATACGCAGTATTTT
TRBJ1-1 | - | - | TRBV19 | CAAGVNTEAFF | TGTGCCGCGGGAGTGAACACTGAAGCTTTCTTT
TRBJ2-2 | few | - | TRBV24-1 | CATSLQGTTNTGELFF | TGTGCCACCAGTCTACAGGGAACAACGAACACCGGGGAGCTGTTTTTT
TRBJ2-3 | - | TRBD2 | TRBV5-6 | CASSRGLAGIDTDTQYF | TGTGCCAGCAGCCGGGGACTAGCGGGGATAGACACAGATACGCAGTATTTT
TRBJ1-2 | few | TRBD1 | TRBV7-6 | CASSPRTGSPYGYTF | TGTGCCAGCAGCCCTAGGACAGGATCACCCTATGGCTACACCTTC
TRBJ2-1 | - | - | TRBV7-6 | CASSLASEASSSYNEQFF | TGTGCCAGCAGCTTAGCGTCAGAGGCTAGCAGCTCCTACAATGAGCAGTTCTTC
TRBJ2-3 | few | - | TRBV7-6 | CASSLAGGRAQYF | TGTGCCAGCAGCTTAGCGGGAGGTCGGGCGCAGTATTTT
TRBJ1-3 | - | TRBD1 | TRBV7-9 | CASSQDRVRNTIYF | TGTGCCAGCAGCCAGGACAGGGTGAGAAACACCATATATTTT
TRBJ2-3 | - | - | TRBV27 | CASTLLGAGTDTQYF | TGTGCCAGCACCCTGTTGGGGGCCGGGACAGATACGCAGTATTTT
TRBJ1-5 | - | - | TRBV20-1 | CSPWRQSNQPQHF | TGCAGCCCCTGGCGGCAGAGCAATCAGCCCCAGCATTTT
TRBJ1-5 | few | - | TRBV7-2 | CASSRGLTDSNQPQHF | TGTGCCAGCAGCCGCGGACTGACAGATAGCAATCAGCCCCAGCATTTT
TRBJ2-1 | many | - | TRBV7-6 | CASFALKNEQFF | TGTGCCAGCTTCGCCCTCAAAAATGAGCAGTTCTTC
TRBJ1-1 | - | - | TRBV27 | CASSQGTREAFF | TGTGCCAGCAGTCAGGGGACGAGGGAAGCTTTCTTT
TRBJ2-5 | few | TRBD2 | TRBV5-1 | CASSRLAGAAETQYF | TGCGCCAGCAGCCGACTAGCGGGGGCAGCGGAGACCCAGTACTTC
TRBJ2-3 | - | TRBD1 | TRBV28 | CASRKQGAADTQYF | TGTGCCAGCAGAAAACAGGGGGCCGCAGATACGCAGTATTTT
TRBJ2-5 | many | - | TRBV27 | CASSSIPGPPLGETQYF | TGTGCCAGCAGTTCTATACCCGGGCCGCCCCTGGGAGAGACCCAGTACTTC
TRBJ1-6 | few | - | TRBV7-9 | CASSPRDGNGAPLHF | TGTGCCAGCAGCCCGCGGGACGGCAATGGGGCACCCCTCCACTTT
TRBJ1-6 | few | TRBD1 | TRBV20-1 | CSASGGTALHF | TGCAGTGCCTCGGGGGGGACAGCCCTCCACTTT
TRBJ2-1 | - | - | TRBV29-1 | CSVLTLRTYNEQFF | TGCAGCGTCCTGACTCTCAGGACCTACAATGAGCAGTTCTTC
TRBJ2-1 | - | - | TRBV16 | CASSQSVYEGGTYNEQFF | TGTGCCAGCAGCCAATCAGTGTATGAGGGGGGCACCTACAATGAGCAGTTCTTC
TRBJ1-1 | many | TRBD1 | TRBV27 | CASSSGQRNTEAFF | TGTGCCAGCAGTTCGGGACAGAGGAACACTGAAGCTTTCTTT
TRBJ1-2 | many | TRBD1 | TRBV7-2 | CASSLVNRGPDGYTF | TGTGCCAGCAGCTTAGTGAACAGGGGACCCGATGGCTACACCTTC
TRBJ2-6 | few | - | TRBV9 | CASSVVTGPGANVLTF | TGTGCCAGCAGCGTAGTTACGGGGCCTGGGGCCAACGTCCTGACTTTC
TRBJ1-3 | - | - | TRBV27 | CASTSWAAGNTIYF | TGTGCCAGCACCTCATGGGCAGCGGGAAACACCATATATTTT
TRBJ2-5 | many | TRBD2 | TRBV12-3/TRBV12-4 | CASSPGLAGQETQYF | TGTGCCAGCAGCCCGGGACTAGCGGGGCAAGAGACCCAGTACTTC
TRBJ1-5 | - | - | TRBV7-2 | CDSSLTGRGVGPQHF | TGTGACAGCAGCTTAACGGGCAGGGGAGTAGGGCCCCAGCATTTT
TRBJ1-3 | few | - | TRBV4-1 | CASRPEQLSGNTIYF | TGCGCCAGCAGGCCCGAACAACTCTCTGGAAACACCATATATTTT
TRBJ2-2 | - | TRBD1 | TRBV14 | CASSQDHRTGPAGELFF | TGTGCCAGCAGCCAAGATCATCGGACAGGTCCAGCCGGGGAGCTGTTTTTT
TRBJ1-5 | - | - | TRBV27 | CASSFNLEQPQHF | TGTGCCAGCAGTTTTAATTTGGAGCAGCCCCAGCATTTT
TRBJ1-1 | few | - | TRBV7-6 | CASSLPTDNTEAFF | TGTGCCAGCAGCTTACCGACAGATAACACTGAAGCTTTCTTT
TRBJ2-1 | - | - | TRBV4-2 | CASSQGTAEQFF | TGTGCCAGCAGCCAGGGGACGGCTGAGCAGTTCTTC
TRBJ1-1 | many | - | TRBV28 | CASIDPGGTEAFF | TGTGCCAGCATCGACCCGGGGGGGACTGAAGCTTTCTTT
TRBJ1-1 | few | - | TRBV7-9 | CASRPTMNTEAFF | TGTGCCAGCAGACCTACAATGAACACTGAAGCTTTCTTT
TRBJ2-1 | many | TRBD2 | TRBV7-8 | CASSAGTTRYNEQFF | TGTGCCAGCAGCGCCGGGACTACCCGCTACAATGAGCAGTTCTTC
TRBJ1-1 | many | - | TRBV6-2/TRBV6-3 | CASSYWGNTEAFF | TGTGCCAGCAGTTATTGGGGTAACACTGAAGCTTTCTTT